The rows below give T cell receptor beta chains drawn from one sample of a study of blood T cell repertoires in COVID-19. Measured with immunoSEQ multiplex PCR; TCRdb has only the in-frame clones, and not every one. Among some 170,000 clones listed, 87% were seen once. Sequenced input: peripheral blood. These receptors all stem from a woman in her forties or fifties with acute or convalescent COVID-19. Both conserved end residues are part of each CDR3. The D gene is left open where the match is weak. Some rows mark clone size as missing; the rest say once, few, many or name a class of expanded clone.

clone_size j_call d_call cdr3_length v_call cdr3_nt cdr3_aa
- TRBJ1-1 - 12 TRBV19 TGTGCCATAGAAGTAGGGGGCACTGAAGCTTTCTTT CAIEVGGTEAFF
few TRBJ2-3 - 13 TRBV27 TGTGCCAGCCAACGACAGGGCACAGATACGCAGTATTTT CASQRQGTDTQYF
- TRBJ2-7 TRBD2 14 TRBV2 TGTGCCAGCACTTGGACTAGCGGGACCTACGAGCAGTACTTC CASTWTSGTYEQYF
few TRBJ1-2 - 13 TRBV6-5 TGTGCCAGCAGTTACTCGAGTTCGTGGGGCTACACCTTC CASSYSSSWGYTF
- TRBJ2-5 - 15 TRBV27 TGTGCCAGCAGCCTGCTCGCACTGCCCTTGGAGACCCAGTACTTC CASSLLALPLETQYF
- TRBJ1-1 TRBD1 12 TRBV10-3 TGTGCCATCAGTGCATACAGGGGGTACGCTTTCTTT CAISAYRGYAFF
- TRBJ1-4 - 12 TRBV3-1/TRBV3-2 TGTGCCAGCAGCCTAGAAGAGGATCGACTGTTTTTT CASSLEEDRLFF
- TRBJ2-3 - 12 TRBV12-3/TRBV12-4 TGTGCCAGCACCCCCGAGGGAGATACGCAGTATTTT CASTPEGDTQYF
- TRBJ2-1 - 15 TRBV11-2 TGTGCCAGCAGCTTAATCGGGACAACCTACAATGAGCAGTTCTTC CASSLIGTTYNEQFF
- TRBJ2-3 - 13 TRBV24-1 TGTGCCACCAGTGATCTGAGCACAGATACGCAGTATTTT CATSDLSTDTQYF
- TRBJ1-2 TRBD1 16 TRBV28 TGTGCCAGCAGTTCACCCCGTACAGGGGGGATAGGTGGCTACACCTTC CASSSPRTGGIGGYTF
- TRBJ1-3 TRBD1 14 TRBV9 TGTGCCAGCAGCCCAAGACAGGGGGCGAACACCATATATTTT CASSPRQGANTIYF
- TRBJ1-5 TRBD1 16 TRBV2 TGTGCCAGCAGTGAAGCGCTTCCAGGGGGATCACAGCCCCAGCATTTT CASSEALPGGSQPQHF
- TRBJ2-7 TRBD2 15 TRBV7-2 TGTGCCAGCAGCCCTGGACTAGCGGGGACCTACGAGCAGTACTTC CASSPGLAGTYEQYF
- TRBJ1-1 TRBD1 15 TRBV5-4 TGTGCCAGCAGCTTTGTCGGGGACAGGGCCCCAGAAGCTTTCTTT CASSFVGDRAPEAFF
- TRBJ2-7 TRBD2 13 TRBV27 TGTGCCAGCGGGGTACTAGCGACGTACGAGCAGTACTTC CASGVLATYEQYF
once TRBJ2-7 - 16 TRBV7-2 TGTGCCAGCAGAGATAGGTCAGGGGAGAGCTCCTACGAGCAGTACTTC CASRDRSGESSYEQYF
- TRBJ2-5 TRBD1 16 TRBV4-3 TGCGCCAGCAGCCATGGGGGAGGACAGGGGTCCGAGACCCAGTACTTC CASSHGGGQGSETQYF
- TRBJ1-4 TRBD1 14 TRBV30 TGTGCCTGGAGCCCGGGACAGGGAATTGAAAAACTGTTTTTT CAWSPGQGIEKLFF
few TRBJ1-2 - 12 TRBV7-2 TGTGCCAGCAGCCAACAGGTTCTTGGCTACACCTTC CASSQQVLGYTF
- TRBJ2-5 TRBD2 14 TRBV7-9 TGTGCCAGCAGCTCTAGCGGGGCCCAAGAGACCCAGTACTTC CASSSSGAQETQYF
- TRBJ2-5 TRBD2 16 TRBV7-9 TGTGCCAGCAGCCTTCGGACTAGCGGAGGGAAAGAGACCCAGTACTTC CASSLRTSGGKETQYF
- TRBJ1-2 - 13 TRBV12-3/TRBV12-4 TGTGCCAGCAGTTTCTCCCGGGACTATGGCTACACCTTC CASSFSRDYGYTF
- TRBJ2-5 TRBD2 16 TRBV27 TGTGCCAGCAGTTTCCCGCGGGGGGGCATTCGAGAGACCCAGTACTTC CASSFPRGGIRETQYF
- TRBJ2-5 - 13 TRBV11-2 TGTGCCAGCGCCGGTGGGCAGGGTGAGACCCAGTACTTC CASAGGQGETQYF
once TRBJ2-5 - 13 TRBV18 TGTGCCAGCTCAACAGGGTACCAAGAGACCCAGTACTTC CASSTGYQETQYF